One and the same sample provided the 32 T cell receptor beta chains below, sequenced in a study of blood T cell repertoires in COVID-19. Assay used: immunoSEQ multiplex PCR; TCRdb lists only in-frame clones, some missing. This table holds 95,000 to 150,000 clones, more than 80% found once. Sequenced material: peripheral blood. The origin of the receptors is a woman over 75 with COVID-19, enrolled during active disease.

The chain has TRBV5-1 and TRBJ1-1, with D uncertain. The CDR3 is made up of 14 amino acids. The germline V and J ends were trimmed by 4 bases and 8 bases, with 18 bases remaining between them. Germline CDR1 is SGHRS and CDR2 is YFSETQ. The CDR3 region has the DNA TGCGCCAGCAGCGGGATAACGACGGCTAGCGAAGCTTTCTTT. It yields the protein CASSGITTASEAFF.

This sequence joins TRBV15 and TRBJ2-6; 8 positions agree with TRBD2. CDR1 and CDR2 from the germline V gene are LNHNV and YYDKDF (reference sequence). The CDR3 loop spans 19 amino acids. Losses at the gene ends were 1 base for V and 1 base for J; bases not matched to a gene: 9. The CDR3 DNA sequence: TGTGCCACCAGCAGAGGCCCGACTAGCGAGAGATCTGGGGCCAACGTCCTGACTTTC. It codes for CATSRGPTSERSGANVLTF.

The V and J genes are TRBV29-1 and TRBJ2-1; TRBD2 might be the D (6 bases). This CDR3 has 13 residues. Germline V lookup: CDR1 SQVTM, CDR2 ANQGSEA. V was shortened by 4 bases and J by 7 bases, with 14 bases between the two germline ends. The CDR3 sequence: CSVASGVGNEQFF. The CDR3 DNA reads as TGCAGCGTTGCTTCGGGAGTTGGGAATGAGCAGTTCTTC.

This rearrangement joins TRBV27 to TRBJ2-3; 9 bases line up with TRBD2. The CDR3 contains 18 residues. Germline values: CDR1 MNHEY, CDR2 SMNVEV (reference sequence). J lost 2 bases, V lost 3 bases, and 12 bases had no gene match. CDR3 sequence (DNA): TGTGCCAGCAGTTTTGCCAGACTAGCGGCCCCTTCCACAGATACGCAGTATTTT. Amino acids: CASSFARLAAPSTDTQYF.

The J gene is TRBJ2-1, the V gene TRBV6-2 or TRBV6-3; D might be TRBD1 (6 bases). V was cut by 0 bases and J by 7 bases, with 10 bases left in between. This CDR3 is built from 14 residues. Germline V gives CDR1 MNHEY, CDR2 SVGEGT. The CDR3 sequence is CASSYSSRGNEQFF. In DNA, the CDR3 is TGTGCCAGCAGTTACTCTTCCAGGGGAAATGAGCAGTTCTTC.

The chain uses TRBV28 and TRBJ1-2; D is undetermined. CDR3 length equals 13 residues. The germline CDR1 and CDR2 sequences are MDHEN and SYDVKM. Trimming took 8 bases from V and 3 from J, leaving 13 bases between them. This CDR3 is CASYYRNYYGYTF. The CDR3 DNA sequence: TGTGCCAGCTACTACCGGAATTACTATGGCTACACCTTC.

The DNA of the CDR3 is TGTGCCACCAGCAGAGTTCCGCAGGGGTTAGCAGGTGAAAAACTGTTTTTT. Its translation: CATSRVPQGLAGEKLFF. The rearrangement joins TRBV15 to TRBJ1-4; D might be TRBD1 (6 bases). CDR1 is LNHNV and CDR2 is YYDKDF in the germline V gene (reference sequence). V shed 1 base and J shed 7 bases, with 19 bases lying between them. This CDR3 has 17 amino acids.

V gene TRBV12-3 or TRBV12-4 combines with J gene TRBJ2-2; no reliable D call. Deletions cut 3 bases from V and 4 bases from J, with 6 bases between. The CDR3 has 13 amino acids. This chain's CDR3 is CASSLSSTGELFF. The CDR3 DNA reads TGTGCCAGCAGTTTGAGTTCCACCGGGGAGCTGTTTTTT.

The CDR3 DNA follows: TGTGCCAGCAGTAGACCGGGACAGGGGACCTACGAGCAGTACTTC. This sequence encodes CASSRPGQGTYEQYF. The V call is TRBV28, the J call TRBJ2-7, with 10 nucleotides matching TRBD1. The length of the CDR3 is 15 residues. V dropped 5 bases and J dropped 2; count of bases not matched to a gene: 6. Germline assignment: CDR1 MDHEN and CDR2 SYDVKM.

The chain uses TRBV3-1 (or the pseudogene TRBV3-2) and TRBJ2-3; 7 bases map to TRBD2. The CDR3 is made up of 15 amino acids. Germline CDR1 reads LGHDT; CDR2 reads YNNKEL (reference sequence). The J segment lost 3 bases and the V segment lost 6 bases, leaving 9 bases of the junction unmatched. The DNA for the CDR3 is TGTGCCAGCAGTTCGTTAGGAGCGGGGACAGATACGCAGTATTTT. It yields the protein CASSSLGAGTDTQYF.

J is TRBJ1-1 and V is TRBV28; possible D gene TRBD1, 5 bases. Germline V lookup: CDR1 MDHEN, CDR2 SYDVKM. The V gene lost 2 bases and the J gene lost 11 bases, with 12 bases spanning the gap. The CDR3 runs 12 residues. The CDR3 DNA follows: TGTGCCAGCAGTTTAGGACCAGGGCGGGCTTTCTTT. Protein sequence: CASSLGPGRAFF.

V is TRBV28 and J is TRBJ1-5, with D unresolved. From germline, CDR1 is MDHEN and CDR2 SYDVKM. Trimming pared 8 bases from V and 4 bases from J, leaving 9 bases between. CDR3 length: 12 amino acids. The CDR3 is CASGRGNQPQHF. The CDR3 region has the DNA TGTGCCAGCGGACGGGGAAATCAGCCCCAGCATTTT. The whole variable domain, remainder taken from reference TRBV28 and TRBJ1-5, is DVKVTQSSRYLVKRTGEKVFLECVQDMDHENMFWYRQDPGLGLRLIYFSYDVKMKEKGDIPEGYSVSREKKERFSLILESASTNQTSMYLCASGRGNQPQHFGDGTRLSIL.

This rearrangement joins TRBV2 to TRBJ1-1; tentative D call: TRBD1 (6 bases). CDR3 size: 14 residues. Per the germline V gene, CDR1 is SNHLY and CDR2 is FYNNEI. V was trimmed by 6 bases and J by 5 bases, leaving 16 bases between them. The CDR3 DNA is TGTGCCAGCAGGACCCAGGGAGGGGGGACTGAAGCTTTCTTT. As protein: CASRTQGGGTEAFF.

The table lists this clone with a few counts. The chain links TRBV28 to TRBJ2-7; 7 bases line up with TRBD2. The CDR3 runs 16 residues. The trim removed 3 bases at V and 0 bases at J, leaving 8 bases unmatched. CDR1 and CDR2 from the germline V gene are MDHEN and SYDVKM. As DNA, the CDR3 is TGTGCCAGCAGTTTCCATTTAGCGGGCCTCTCCTACGAGCAGTACTTC. Protein product: CASSFHLAGLSYEQYF.

This chain links TRBV4-2 with TRBJ2-2; 8 positions agree with TRBD1. Germline V gives CDR1 LGHNA, CDR2 YNFKEQ. This CDR3 is built from 16 residues. V shed 1 base and J 5 bases; nucleotides not matched to a gene: 6. The CDR3 sequence is CASSQVGQGRTGELFF. CDR3 DNA sequence: TGTGCCAGCAGCCAAGTCGGACAGGGCAGGACCGGGGAGCTGTTTTTT.

The chain uses TRBV5-4 and TRBJ2-2; D is undetermined. Trimming cost V 2 bases and J 0 bases, with 5 bases left between them. Germline V gene data show CDR1 as SGHNT and CDR2 as YYREEE (reference sequence). This CDR3 spans 14 amino acids. CDR3 DNA: TGTGCCAGCAGCTTATCTGCGAACACCGGGGAGCTGTTTTTT. Translating gives CASSLSANTGELFF.

DNA for the CDR3: TGTGCCAGCAGCTCGCGAAGCGGGATAGGTTTGGATACGCAGTATTTT. Protein: CASSSRSGIGLDTQYF. This rearrangement joins TRBV7-2 to TRBJ2-3; 7 positions match TRBD2. Germline values: CDR1 SGHTA, CDR2 FQGNSA. CDR3 length: 16 residues. Losses at the gene ends were 4 bases for V and 6 bases for J; bases not matched to a gene: 13.

This chain joins TRBV28 and TRBJ1-4; TRBD1 might be the D (5 bases). Trimming removed 6 bases from V and 7 bases from J, with 15 bases in between. Germline V CDR1 and CDR2: MDHEN, SYDVKM. The CDR3 length is 14 residues. In nucleotides, the CDR3 is TGTGCCAGCAGCCCCGGGGGGTCGGGTGAAAAACTGTTTTTT. It yields the protein CASSPGGSGEKLFF.

V is TRBV7-8 and J is TRBJ1-5; 7 bases line up with TRBD1. Germline V gene data show CDR1 as SGHVS and CDR2 as FQNEAQ. This CDR3 spans 17 amino acids. Trimming took 5 bases from V and 0 from J; bases not matched to a gene: 10. Written as DNA, the CDR3 is TGTGCCAGCAGCCCCAACACTCGGACAGGTAGCAATCAGCCCCAGCATTTT. This sequence encodes CASSPNTRTGSNQPQHF.

The rearrangement links TRBV28 to TRBJ1-2; 8 bases align to TRBD1. V was pared by 3 bases and J by 0 bases, with 6 bases of the junction left unmatched. Germline V gene data show CDR1 as MDHEN and CDR2 as SYDVKM. This CDR3 has 16 amino acids. This CDR3 is CASSFSGTGSNYGYTF. The CDR3 DNA follows: TGTGCCAGCAGTTTCTCCGGGACAGGTTCTAACTATGGCTACACCTTC.

This clone appeared a few times. The rearrangement uses TRBV18 and TRBJ2-1; TRBD2 matches 7 bases. Looked up from germline, CDR1 is KGHSH and CDR2 is LQKENI. There are 15 residues in the CDR3. The V gene end was trimmed by 3 bases and the J gene end by 5 bases; junction bases not matched to a gene: 7. The CDR3 DNA is TGTGCCAGCTCACCGGCGGGAGTTGGGAACAATGAGCAGTTCTTC. It specifies CASSPAGVGNNEQFF.

V usage is TRBV12-3 or TRBV12-4 and J usage is TRBJ2-7; TRBD1 aligns across 8 bases. After removal of 7 bases from V and 6 bases from J, the junction contained 8 bases not matched to a gene. This CDR3 region has 13 residues. The CDR3 protein is CASKDRDSPEQYF. Here the CDR3 DNA reads TGTGCCAGCAAGGACAGGGACTCTCCCGAGCAGTACTTC.

V is TRBV5-1 and J is TRBJ2-3, with TRBD1 identical over 9 bases. Germline CDR1 SGHRS, CDR2 YFSETQ. The CDR3 extends over 15 amino acids. The junction had 7 bases not matched to a gene; V was cut back by 2 bases and J by 6 bases. The CDR3 region is CASSFGQGNPDTQYF. The CDR3 bases are TGCGCCAGCAGCTTCGGACAGGGGAACCCCGATACGCAGTATTTT.

The chain has TRBV5-1 and TRBJ2-1, with 8 positions matching TRBD2. The trim removed 5 bases at V and 6 bases at J, leaving 7 bases unmatched. The CDR3 totals 14 residues. Germline-derived CDR1 and CDR2 are SGHRS and YFSETQ. DNA for the CDR3: TGCGCCAGCAGGACTAGCGAGAGCATCAATGAGCAGTTCTTC. This codes for CASRTSESINEQFF.

V and J are TRBV10-1 and TRBJ1-4, with TRBD1 matching 10 bases. The CDR3 length is 14 residues. J gave up 11 bases and V 3 bases, and 6 bases lay outside the gene matches. CDR1 WNHNN and CDR2 SYGVQD come from the germline V gene (reference sequence). As DNA, the CDR3 is TGCGCCAGCAGTGATGGGACAGGGGTCCCCAAACTGTTTTTT. This codes for CASSDGTGVPKLFF.

The rearrangement joins TRBV9 to TRBJ2-1; 11 bases agree with TRBD2. V gave up 5 bases and J gave up 9 bases; unmatched junction bases: 7. CDR1 is SGDLS and CDR2 is YYNGEE in the germline V gene. CDR3 length: 14 residues. In nucleotides, the CDR3 is TGTGCCAGCAGTCCACTAGCGGGAGTGAGTGAGCAGTTCTTC. It is translated as CASSPLAGVSEQFF. Together with reference TRBV9 and TRBJ2-1, the CDR3 gives the full variable domain: DSGVTQTPKHLITATGQRVTLRCSPRSGDLSVYWYQQSLDQGLQFLIQYYNGEERAKGNILERFSAQQFPDLHSELNLSSLELGDSALYFCASSPLAGVSEQFFGPGTRLTVL.

This clone was counted a few times. The chain combines TRBV7-3 with TRBJ2-5; D unresolved. The germline V and J ends were trimmed by 5 bases and 1 base, with 8 bases remaining between them. This CDR3 has 13 residues. Germline assignment: CDR1 SGHTA and CDR2 FQGTGA. CDR3 nucleotides: TGTGCCAGCAGCCCTTCCGGCCAAGAGACCCAGTACTTC. Translation: CASSPSGQETQYF.

V gene TRBV18 combines with J gene TRBJ1-1; D is possibly TRBD1 (5 bases). The germline V and J ends were trimmed by 3 bases and 4 bases, with 21 bases remaining between them. The CDR3 runs to 17 residues. CDR1 is KGHSH and CDR2 is LQKENI in the germline V gene. This chain's CDR3 is CASSPLSRGVSRTEAFF. The CDR3 nucleotides read TGTGCCAGCTCACCCCTCAGTCGGGGGGTATCTCGCACTGAAGCTTTCTTT.

This rearrangement joins TRBV7-2 to TRBJ2-7; D may be TRBD1 (6 bases). The CDR3 spans 15 residues. Trimming stripped 3 bases from V and 2 bases from J, with 14 bases between. Germline V gives CDR1 SGHTA, CDR2 FQGNSA. In DNA, the CDR3 is TGTGCCAGCAGCTTGGGACAAACGGTTACCTACGAGCAGTACTTC. It translates to CASSLGQTVTYEQYF.

The rearrangement links TRBV19 to TRBJ2-1; 9 bases fit TRBD2. The V gene's germline CDR1 is LNHDA and CDR2 SQIVND (reference sequence). The CDR3 is 15 residues long. The trim removed 3 bases at V and 4 bases at J, leaving 4 bases unmatched. The CDR3 reads CASSIRLAEYNEQFF. CDR3 sequence (DNA): TGTGCCAGTAGTATCCGACTAGCGGAATACAATGAGCAGTTCTTC.

The genes are TRBV19 and TRBJ1-1, with TRBD1 identical over 10 bases. The V and J ends lost 9 bases and 5 bases, in that order; junction bases with no gene match: 9. The germline V gene has CDR1 LNHDA and CDR2 SQIVND (reference sequence). This CDR3 has 14 amino acids. DNA for the CDR3: TGTGCCAGCCGACCGGGACAGGGGTGGACTGAAGCTTTCTTT. Translating gives CASRPGQGWTEAFF.

This clone showed up just a few times. The J gene is TRBJ1-2, the V gene TRBV10-3, with 7 bases aligning to TRBD1. The trim removed 3 bases at V and 6 bases at J, leaving 4 bases unmatched. This CDR3 comprises 13 residues. In germline, CDR1 is ENHRY, CDR2 SYGVKD. CDR3 coding DNA: TGTGCCATCAGTGAAAGACAGGGTGATGGCTACACCTTC. This gives the protein CAISERQGDGYTF.